Shown below are 21 T cell receptor beta chains from a single sample sequenced in a study of blood T cells in healthy people across ages. Together with a sample-barcoded 5' primer, a J-beta primer mix was included in a second PCR lasting about 6 to 11 cycles. TCRdb re-called the 5' RACE reads through MiXCR, storing one row per CDR3 protein. The table includes more than 900,000 distinct CDR3 sequences, almost 30% detected once. These data were also reused for a study on T cells of mothers and their children.

Source material: blood. All receptors come from a woman aged 40 to 50 in good health.

V and J are TRBV29-1 and TRBJ2-7; D remains unclear. V lost 4 bases and J lost 7, with 17 bases in between. CDR3 length: 13 amino acids. CDR1 and CDR2 (germline): SQVTM, ANQGSEA. This CDR3 reads CSVGFLLKNEQYF. The CDR3 DNA follows: TGCAGCGTTGGATTCCTCTTAAAGAATGAGCAGTACTTC.

This clonotype came up many times. V is TRBV6-6 and J is TRBJ2-7; 9 bases line up with TRBD1. Germline V lookup: CDR1 MNHNY, CDR2 SVGAGI (reference sequence). CDR3 length: 15 amino acids. Losses at the gene ends were 2 bases for V and 2 bases for J; bases not matched to a gene: 4. This CDR3 is CASSYGQGRTYEQYF. The CDR3 DNA follows: TGTGCCAGCAGTTACGGACAGGGGAGAACCTACGAGCAGTACTTC.

As for this clonotype: Given a much more abundant clone one base away, this may be a read error. The chain is built from TRBV28 and TRBJ2-7; TRBD1 matches at 7 bases. V shed 6 bases and J 5 bases; nucleotides not matched to a gene: 22. CDR3 length: 18 residues. Germline V gene sequence: CDR1 MDHEN, CDR2 SYDVKM. This CDR3 is CASSLELLTLDRSNEQYF. The CDR3 DNA sequence: TGTGCCAGCAGCCTCGAGCTATTGACTTTGGACAGGTCGAACGAGCAGTACTTC.

Regarding this clonotype: The junction and the germline gene differ at one end; a read error may be behind it. The V gene is TRBV28, the J gene TRBJ2-7; unclear D gene. CDR3 length: 11 residues. Germline loops: CDR1 MDHEN, CDR2 SYDVKM. The CDR3 protein is CASSLIYGQCF. The CDR3 DNA sequence: TGTGCCAGCAGTCTCATCTACGGGCAGTGCTTC.

Worth noting for this clonotype: A read error may account for a junction end that differs from germline. The chain joins TRBV4-3 to TRBJ1-6, with D uncertain. The V gene's germline CDR1 is LGHNA and CDR2 YSLEER. The CDR3 length is 13 residues. CDR3 loop: CASNQGHREPLHF. The CDR3 nucleotides read TGCGCCAGCAACCAAGGGCACCGCGAGCCCCTCCACTTT.

The V gene is TRBV5-5, the J gene TRBJ2-3; 8 bases are shared with TRBD1. J was trimmed by 2 bases and V by 2 bases; bases with no gene match: 7. The germline V gene has CDR1 SGHKS and CDR2 YYEKEE (reference sequence). The CDR3 runs 16 residues. CDR3 amino acids: CASSLGQGRNTDTQYF. The CDR3 DNA follows: TGTGCCAGCAGCTTAGGACAGGGTCGAAACACAGATACGCAGTATTTT.

This rearrangement joins TRBV4-2 to TRBJ1-4; D call uncertain. Germline CDR1 reads LGHNA; CDR2 reads YNFKEQ. The CDR3 runs 13 residues. Trimming shortened V by 1 base and J by 7 bases, and 7 bases separated the two germline ends. CDR3 nucleotide sequence: TGTGCCAGCAGCCAAGGGCGGGGTGAAAAACTGTTTTTT. Translation gives CASSQGRGEKLFF.

This clonotype appeared a few times. The junction does not match germline at one end; this may be a read error. The rearrangement uses TRBV12-3 or TRBV12-4 and TRBJ1-1, with D possibly TRBD1 on 6 matching bases. This CDR3 has 17 amino acids. This CDR3 reads CASRGDGQQTLNTGAFF. The CDR3 DNA follows: TGTGCCAGCAGGGGGGACGGACAGCAAACTCTGAACACTGGAGCTTTCTTT.

The sample holds many counts of this clonotype. The chain carries TRBV7-6 and TRBJ2-3; TRBD2 might be the D (5 bases). CDR1 SGHVS and CDR2 FNYEAQ come from the germline V gene. This CDR3 region has 15 residues. Deletions cut 5 bases from V and 0 bases from J, with 12 bases between. DNA for the CDR3: TGTGCCAGCAGCGCGGACTGGAAAAGCACAGATACGCAGTATTTT. As protein: CASSADWKSTDTQYF.

This chain joins TRBV20-1 and TRBJ2-5; 9 positions match TRBD2. Germline CDR1 reads DFQATT; CDR2 reads SNEGSKA (reference sequence). This CDR3 region has 12 residues. Trimming cost V 5 bases and J 3 bases; bases outside gene matches: 1. The CDR3 here is CSAGTSKETQYF. In nucleotides, the CDR3 is TGCAGTGCTGGGACTAGCAAAGAGACCCAGTACTTC.

Notes on this clonotype: At one end, the junction sequence differs from germline, possibly due to a read error. V is TRBV9 and J is TRBJ2-1, with a possible D match to TRBD1 (7 bases). The CDR3 is 15 residues long. Germline CDR1 is SGDLS and CDR2 is YYNGEE. In nucleotides, the CDR3 is TGTGCCAGCAGCGTAGGACAGGGACTCTACACTGAGCAGTTCTTC. It is translated as CASSVGQGLYTEQFF.

This clonotype was detected only a few times. This chain connects TRBV30 to TRBJ2-1; D possibly uses TRBD1 or TRBD2 (5 bases each). This CDR3 is built from 12 residues. V dropped 7 bases and J dropped 9 bases, with 16 bases sitting between them. Germline CDR1 reads GTSNPN; CDR2 reads SVGIG (reference sequence). The CDR3 nucleotides read TGTGCCTATAAGATCGCCGGGACTGAGCAGTTCTTC. Encoded protein: CAYKIAGTEQFF.

The rearrangement uses TRBV5-4 and TRBJ2-1; TRBD2 matches 10 bases. This CDR3 region has 19 residues. Germline CDR1 and CDR2: SGHNT and YYREEE (reference sequence). V shed 8 bases, J shed 0 bases, and the junction held 17 bases outside the gene matches. The CDR3 here is CASSPSTRSGRSSYNEQFF. The CDR3 nucleotides read TGTGCCAGTAGCCCCTCAACTCGTAGCGGGAGGAGCTCCTACAATGAGCAGTTCTTC.

This clonotype occurred many times. The J gene is TRBJ2-7, the V gene TRBV4-1; 8 positions agree with TRBD1. Trimming took 3 bases from V and 1 from J; bases not matched to a gene: 5. The CDR3 loop spans 15 amino acids. Looked up from germline, CDR1 is MGHRA and CDR2 is YSYEKL. The CDR3 DNA reads TGCGCCAGCAGCCAGTCGACAGGGGAGTCCTACGAGCAGTACTTC. Residues: CASSQSTGESYEQYF.

The V gene is TRBV28, the J gene TRBJ2-1; possibly TRBD1 for D (6 bases). Trimming cost V 2 bases and J 3 bases, with 11 bases left between them. The CDR3 is 15 amino acids. Germline lookup yields CDR1 MDHEN and CDR2 SYDVKM. CDR3 loop: CASSLTPGDYNEQFF. The CDR3 coding sequence is TGTGCCAGCAGTTTAACCCCAGGGGACTACAATGAGCAGTTCTTC.

This clonotype showed up just a few times. The V and J genes are TRBV7-2 and TRBJ2-1; D might be TRBD1 (5 bases). The CDR3 has 13 residues. The V end was cut by 5 bases, the J end by 8 bases, with 13 bases between. CDR1 is SGHTA and CDR2 is FQGNSA in the germline V gene. The CDR3: CASSLRPRDEQFF. CDR3 DNA: TGTGCCAGCAGCCTAAGACCCAGGGATGAGCAGTTCTTC.

This clonotype was seen ten or more times. The rearrangement uses TRBV5-1 and TRBJ2-1; 10 bases fit TRBD2. The CDR3 runs 15 residues. CDR1 is SGHRS and CDR2 is YFSETQ in the germline V gene. With 3 bases clipped from V and 6 bases from J, the junction kept 6 bases outside the gene matches. The CDR3 loop reads CASSYTSGVTNEQFF. The CDR3 bases are TGCGCCAGCAGCTACACTAGCGGGGTAACCAATGAGCAGTTCTTC.

This clonotype was seen repeatedly, ten times or more. The chain employs TRBV7-2 and TRBJ2-5; 12 nucleotides agree with TRBD2. CDR1 is SGHTA and CDR2 is FQGNSA in the germline V gene. The CDR3 contains 15 residues. Trimming removed 6 bases from V and 5 bases from J; junction bases left unmatched: 7. The CDR3 DNA is TGTGCCAGCAGAGGTGGACTAGCGGGGTTGGAGACCCAGTACTTC. Translating it yields CASRGGLAGLETQYF.

The chain has TRBV18 and TRBJ1-5; tentative D call: TRBD1 (6 bases). The CDR3 has 15 residues. The V end was cut by 3 bases, the J end by 5 bases, with 14 bases between. Germline V lookup: CDR1 KGHSH, CDR2 LQKENI. This chain's CDR3 is CASSPGGGRYQPQHF. As DNA, the CDR3 is TGTGCCAGCTCACCCGGCGGGGGGCGGTATCAGCCCCAGCATTTT. Together with reference TRBV18 and TRBJ1-5, the CDR3 gives the full variable domain: NAGVMQNPRHLVRRRGQEARLRCSPMKGHSHVYWYRQLPEEGLKFMVYLQKENIIDESGMPKERFSAEFPKEGPSILRIQQVVRGDSAAYFCASSPGGGRYQPQHFGDGTRLSIL.

This clonotype was seen at least ten times. The chain carries TRBV28 and TRBJ2-1; no reliable D call. Trimming removed 6 bases at V and 0 bases at J, with 15 bases between. This CDR3 has 16 amino acids. Germline values: CDR1 MDHEN, CDR2 SYDVKM. The DNA for the CDR3 is TGTGCCAGCAGCACCCTGGACGTAAGCTCCTACAATGAGCAGTTCTTC. Translated, it gives CASSTLDVSSYNEQFF.

This clonotype was seen only a few times. The chain carries TRBV20-1 and TRBJ2-5; TRBD2 is a possible D gene (5 bases). Deletions cut 1 base from V and 9 bases from J, with 21 bases between. The V gene's germline CDR1 is DFQATT and CDR2 SNEGSKA (reference sequence). The CDR3 totals 15 residues. CDR3 in amino acids: CSARVGWVVEEAQYF. CDR3 nucleotides: TGCAGTGCTAGAGTCGGCTGGGTCGTTGAGGAGGCCCAGTACTTC.